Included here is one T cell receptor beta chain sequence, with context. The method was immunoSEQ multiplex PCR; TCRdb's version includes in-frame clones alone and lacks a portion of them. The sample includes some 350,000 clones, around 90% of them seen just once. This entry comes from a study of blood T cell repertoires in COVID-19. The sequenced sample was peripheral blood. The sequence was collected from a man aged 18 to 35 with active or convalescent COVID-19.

The CDR3 sequence: CASSHSQGNQPQHF. In DNA, the CDR3 is TGCGCCAGCAGCCATTCACAGGGAAATCAGCCCCAGCATTTT. J is TRBJ1-5 and V is TRBV4-3; D perhaps matches TRBD1 (6 bases). Trimming shortened V by 3 bases and J by 4 bases, and 10 bases separated the two germline ends. This CDR3 spans 14 amino acids. Germline values: CDR1 LGHNA, CDR2 YSLEER.